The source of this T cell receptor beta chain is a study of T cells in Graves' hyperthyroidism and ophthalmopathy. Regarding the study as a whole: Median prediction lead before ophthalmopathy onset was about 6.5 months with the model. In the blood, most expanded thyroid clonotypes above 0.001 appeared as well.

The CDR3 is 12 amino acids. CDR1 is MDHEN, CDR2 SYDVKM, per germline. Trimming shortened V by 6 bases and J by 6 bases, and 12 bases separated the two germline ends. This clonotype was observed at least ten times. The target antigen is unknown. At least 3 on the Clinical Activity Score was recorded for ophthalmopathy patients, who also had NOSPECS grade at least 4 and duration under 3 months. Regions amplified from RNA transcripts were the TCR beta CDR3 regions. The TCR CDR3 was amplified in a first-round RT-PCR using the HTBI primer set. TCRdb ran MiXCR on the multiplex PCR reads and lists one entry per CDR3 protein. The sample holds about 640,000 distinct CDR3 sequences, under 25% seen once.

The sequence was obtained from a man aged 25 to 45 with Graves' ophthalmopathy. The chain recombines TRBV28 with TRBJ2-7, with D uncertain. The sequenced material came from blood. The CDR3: CASSPWRLEQYF. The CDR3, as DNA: TGTGCCAGCAGCCCGTGGCGGCTCGAGCAGTACTTC.